This passage covers 19 T cell receptor beta chains from one sample sequenced in a study of shared clonotypes between healthy human individuals. Assay: immunoSEQ multiplex PCR; the TCRdb copy retains only in-frame clones and omits some. The sample carries 1.5 million to 2.5 million clones, about 95% recorded once. Terminally differentiated effector memory CD45RA+ cells were excluded by CCR7 positive selection of CD45RO-negative cells. Sample: naive CD8+ T cells sorted from blood. These receptors came from a man aged 18 to 35 in good health.

The V and J genes are TRBV4-1 and TRBJ2-7, with D perhaps TRBD1 or TRBD2 (5 bases each). The CDR3 contains 15 residues. CDR1 is MGHRA, CDR2 YSYEKL, per germline. V was cut by 0 bases and J by 3 bases, with 12 bases left in between. DNA of the CDR3: TGCGCCAGCAGCCAAGATCTTGAGGGGTTCTACGAGCAGTACTTC. It encodes CASSQDLEGFYEQYF.

The genes are TRBV5-1 and TRBJ2-7; TRBD1 might be the D (5 bases). The CDR3 consists of 13 residues. Germline V gives CDR1 SGHRS, CDR2 YFSETQ. V was shortened by 1 base and J by 4 bases, with 9 bases between the two germline ends. CDR3 nucleotides: TGCGCCAGCAGCTTGAGCCAGGGATACGAGCAGTACTTC. Amino acids: CASSLSQGYEQYF.

This rearrangement joins TRBV19 to TRBJ1-2; 7 bases align to TRBD1. Germline V gene data show CDR1 as LNHDA and CDR2 as SQIVND (reference sequence). CDR3 size: 15 residues. J lost 4 bases, V lost 5 bases, and 10 bases had no gene match. DNA for the CDR3: TGTGCCAGTAGTTCACAAACGGGACAGTTCTATGGCTACACCTTC. Its protein is CASSSQTGQFYGYTF.

This clone was counted a single time. V gene TRBV27 combines with J gene TRBJ2-5; 11 bases are shared with TRBD2. This CDR3 has 14 amino acids. Germline values: CDR1 MNHEY, CDR2 SMNVEV (reference sequence). V lost 9 bases to trimming and J lost 2 bases; unmatched junction nucleotides: 5. The CDR3, as DNA: TGTGCCAGTTCTAGCGGGGGGTATCAAGAGACCCAGTACTTC. This encodes CASSSGGYQETQYF.

This chain connects TRBV5-8 to TRBJ1-2, with D perhaps TRBD1 (5 bases). Germline V gives CDR1 SGHTS, CDR2 YDEGEE. V shed 0 bases and J shed 7 bases, with 22 bases lying between them. CDR3 length: 17 residues. The CDR3, as DNA: TGTGCCAGCAGCTTGGGGGAGTTTCGGCAGGGCCTCTTTGGCTACACCTTC. Residues: CASSLGEFRQGLFGYTF.

The rearrangement joins TRBV19 to TRBJ2-5; no firm D call. V was trimmed by 6 bases and J by 9 bases, leaving 17 bases between them. Germline lookup yields CDR1 LNHDA and CDR2 SQIVND (reference sequence). This CDR3 is built from 13 residues. The CDR3 nucleotides are TGTGCCAGTAGCGAAGACACCCCCCAGGCCCAGTACTTC. Its translation: CASSEDTPQAQYF.

The CDR3 reads CASSQDGNNEQFF. The CDR3 DNA sequence: TGCGCCAGCAGCCAAGACGGAAACAATGAGCAGTTCTTC. The genes are TRBV4-3 and TRBJ2-1; no reliable D call. CDR1 LGHNA and CDR2 YSLEER come from the germline V gene. This CDR3 is built from 13 residues. The V gene lost 0 bases and the J gene lost 5 bases, with 5 bases spanning the gap.

Comments on this clone: The sample has other DNA sequences that encode this CDR3 too. This sequence joins TRBV4-1 and TRBJ2-2; 8 bases map to TRBD2. Trimming removed 1 base from V and 0 bases from J; junction bases left unmatched: 1. This CDR3 spans 16 amino acids. Looked up from germline, CDR1 is MGHRA and CDR2 is YSYEKL. The CDR3 region has the DNA TGCGCCAGCAGCCAAGTTAGCGGGGCGAACACCGGGGAGCTGTTTTTT. This translates into CASSQVSGANTGELFF.

The chain has TRBV6-5 and TRBJ1-2; D gene unclear. CDR1 is MNHEY, CDR2 SVGAGI, per germline. Between the trimmed V and J ends, which lost 0 bases and 8 bases, there was a span of 19 bases. This CDR3 comprises 16 residues. CDR3 in amino acids: CASSYSGGRELDGYTF. The CDR3 coding sequence is TGTGCCAGCAGTTACTCTGGAGGGAGAGAATTAGACGGCTACACCTTC.

In this sample, this clone turned up a few times. The V gene is TRBV9, the J gene TRBJ1-1, with D tentatively TRBD1 (6 bases). Per the germline V gene, CDR1 is SGDLS and CDR2 is YYNGEE. The CDR3 totals 13 residues. V gave up 0 bases and J gave up 9 bases, with 12 bases separating them. The CDR3 DNA reads TGTGCCAGCAGCGTAGGGGACGGGGGCCAAGCTTTCTTT. Translated, it gives CASSVGDGGQAFF.

The chain recombines TRBV9 with TRBJ1-2; 8 nucleotides align to TRBD1. The CDR3 runs to 15 residues. V shed 4 bases, J shed 4 bases, and the junction held 9 bases outside the gene matches. The germline CDR1 and CDR2 sequences are SGDLS and YYNGEE. The CDR3 DNA sequence: TGTGCCAGCAGCCCGGACAGGGATTATAGCTATGGCTACACCTTC. Amino acids: CASSPDRDYSYGYTF.

The rearrangement uses TRBV30 and TRBJ2-5; TRBD2 matches 10 bases. Trimming cost V 2 bases and J 4 bases; bases outside gene matches: 10. The CDR3 totals 16 residues. Germline V gene lookup returns CDR1 GTSNPN and CDR2 SVGIG (reference sequence). CDR3 protein: CAWSKNSGGPRETQYF. In nucleotides, the CDR3 is TGTGCCTGGAGTAAGAATAGCGGGGGGCCGAGAGAGACCCAGTACTTC.

Points on this clone: The sample contains more than one DNA sequence encoding this CDR3. The chain recombines TRBV5-6 with TRBJ2-7; weak D call: TRBD1 (5 bases). CDR3 length equals 14 residues. V was shortened by 0 bases and J by 4 bases, with 11 bases between the two germline ends. In germline, CDR1 is SGHDT, CDR2 YYEEEE. This CDR3 is CASSLGQLSYEQYF. For the CDR3, the DNA is TGTGCCAGCAGCTTGGGACAGCTTTCGTACGAGCAGTACTTC.

This clone has just one count. The rearrangement joins TRBV6-5 to TRBJ2-5; D is tentatively TRBD1 or TRBD2 (5 bases each). This CDR3 has 14 residues. The V gene lost 5 bases and the J gene lost 5 bases, with 15 bases spanning the gap. Germline V CDR1 and CDR2: MNHEY, SVGAGI. In DNA, the CDR3 is TGTGCCAGCAGTCAAGACAGCCGAGGGGAGACCCAGTACTTC. Translating gives CASSQDSRGETQYF.

The chain recombines TRBV7-9 with TRBJ2-7; the match to TRBD1 covers 10 bases. J lost 1 base, V lost 9 bases, and 3 bases had no gene match. Germline V gene sequence: CDR1 SEHNR, CDR2 FQNEAQ (reference sequence). The CDR3 runs 13 residues. CDR3 residues: CASRGQGSYEQYF. For the CDR3, the DNA is TGTGCCAGTAGGGGACAGGGGTCCTACGAGCAGTACTTC.

Comment on this clone: This sample includes further DNA sequences coding for the same CDR3. This rearrangement joins TRBV9 to TRBJ2-3; tentative D call: TRBD1 (6 bases). The germline V and J ends were trimmed by 0 bases and 6 bases, with 8 bases remaining between them. Germline assignment: CDR1 SGDLS and CDR2 YYNGEE. The CDR3 sequence is 13 residues long. The CDR3 loop is CASSVGGLDTQYF. The CDR3 DNA sequence: TGTGCCAGCAGCGTAGGGGGGCTCGATACGCAGTATTTT.

A note on this clone: At the DNA level, this CDR3 is encoded by other sequences in the same sample as well. Here the CDR3 reads CASSLGENTEAFF. CDR3 nucleotide sequence: TGCGCCAGCAGCCTCGGAGAGAACACTGAAGCTTTCTTT. The chain is built from TRBV5-1 and TRBJ1-1; D remains unclear. The germline V gene has CDR1 SGHRS and CDR2 YFSETQ. This CDR3 is built from 13 residues. Trimming cost V 4 bases and J 1 base, with 8 bases left between them. Combining the CDR3 with reference TRBV5-1 and TRBJ1-1 gives the whole variable domain KAGVTQTPRYLIKTRGQQVTLSCSPISGHRSVSWYQQTPGQGLQFLFEYFSETQRNKGNFPGRFSGRQFSNSRSEMNVSTLELGDSALYLCASSLGENTEAFFGQGTRLTVV.

This rearrangement joins TRBV19 to TRBJ2-7; D possibly corresponds to TRBD2 (5 bases). Deletions cut 5 bases from V and 0 bases from J, with 8 bases between. This CDR3 spans 13 amino acids. In germline, CDR1 is LNHDA, CDR2 SQIVND (reference sequence). CDR3 protein: CASSAGNSYEQYF. In DNA, the CDR3 is TGTGCCAGTAGTGCCGGGAACTCCTACGAGCAGTACTTC.

This rearrangement joins TRBV27 to TRBJ2-7; 7 bases align to TRBD1. With 5 bases clipped from V and 4 bases from J, the junction kept 14 bases outside the gene matches. This CDR3 is built from 16 residues. CDR1 and CDR2 from the germline V gene are MNHEY and SMNVEV (reference sequence). This CDR3 reads CASSPHPGQVRYEQYF. Written as DNA, the CDR3 is TGTGCCAGCAGTCCTCACCCCGGACAGGTTAGATACGAGCAGTACTTC.